This T cell receptor (beta chain) was identified in a study of shared clonotypes between healthy human individuals. Germline V lookup: CDR1 SGHAT, CDR2 FQNNGV. Trimming pared 5 bases from V and 8 bases from J, leaving 13 bases between. The CDR3 is made up of 13 amino acids. The deep-level immunoSEQ assay was used. In replicate PCRs of unsorted PBMC, approximately 0.3 ug DNA, around 29,000 T cell genomes, was used. The data were produced by immunoSEQ multiplex PCR, yet TCRdb's version contains in-frame clones alone and is incomplete. Here the sample spans about 460,000 clones, about 74% being singletons. There were no recent acute infections or vaccinations among the donors, who were healthy HIV-negative adults.

The rearrangement links TRBV11-2 to TRBJ2-4; possible D gene TRBD1, 6 bases. The sample consisted of PBMCs. This TCR came from a woman aged 40 to 55 in good health. Some clones in this sample may be carry-over from other donors' samples. The CDR3 spells CASSRDRIDIQYF. In DNA form, the CDR3 reads TGTGCCAGCAGCCGAGACAGGATTGACATTCAGTACTTC.